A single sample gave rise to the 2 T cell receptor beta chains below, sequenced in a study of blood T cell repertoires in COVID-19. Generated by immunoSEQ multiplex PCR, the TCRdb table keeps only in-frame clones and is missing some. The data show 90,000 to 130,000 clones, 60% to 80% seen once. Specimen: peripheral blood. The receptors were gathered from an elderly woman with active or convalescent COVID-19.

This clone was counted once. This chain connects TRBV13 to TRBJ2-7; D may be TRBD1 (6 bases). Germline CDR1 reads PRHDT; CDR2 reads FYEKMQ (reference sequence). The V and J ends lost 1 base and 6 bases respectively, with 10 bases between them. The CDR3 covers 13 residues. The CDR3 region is CASSLVAGAEQYF. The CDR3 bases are TGTGCCAGCAGCTTAGTAGCAGGGGCCGAGCAGTACTTC. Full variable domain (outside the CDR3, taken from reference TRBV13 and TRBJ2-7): AAGVIQSPRHLIKEKRETATLKCYPIPRHDTVYWYQQGPGQDPQFLISFYEKMQSDKGSIPDRFSAQQFSDYHSELNMSSLELGDSALYFCASSLVAGAEQYFGPGTRLTVT.

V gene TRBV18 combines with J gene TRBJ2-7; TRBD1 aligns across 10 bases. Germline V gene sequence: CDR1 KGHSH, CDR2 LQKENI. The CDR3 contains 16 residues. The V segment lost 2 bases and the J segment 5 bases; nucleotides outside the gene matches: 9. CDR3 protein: CASSPAGTGAKDEQYF. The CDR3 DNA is TGTGCCAGCTCACCAGCCGGGACAGGGGCAAAGGACGAGCAGTACTTC.